Below, 21 T cell receptor beta chains from the same sample are listed, as sequenced in a study of T-cell memory formation after mild COVID-19. TCRdb passed the 5' RACE reads through MiXCR, listing each CDR3 protein once. Here the sample spans under 550,000 distinct CDR3 sequences, approximately 19% being singletons. Sequenced input: PBMCs or a T cell subset sorted from them (not recorded which). The receptors were gathered from a man between 18 and 35 years old who had mild COVID-19 (a few samples of this study predate the infection). Cell type and time point are not known.

This clonotype came up many times. The chain employs TRBV7-2 and TRBJ1-1; D is perhaps TRBD1 (5 bases). The germline V gene has CDR1 SGHTA and CDR2 FQGNSA. The CDR3 totals 14 residues. Trimming took off 2 bases at V and 3 bases at J, with 10 bases between the two ends. CDR3 nucleotides: TGTGCCAGCAGCTTAAGAGGGGAGGACACTGAAGCTTTCTTT. Translating gives CASSLRGEDTEAFF.

The genes are TRBV4-2 and TRBJ2-3; the match to TRBD2 covers 12 bases. CDR1 is LGHNA and CDR2 is YNFKEQ in the germline V gene. CDR3 length: 17 amino acids. The V segment lost 0 bases and the J segment 3 bases; nucleotides outside the gene matches: 4. CDR3 sequence: CASSQETSGGHTDTQYF. The DNA of the CDR3 is TGTGCCAGCAGCCAAGAGACTAGCGGGGGCCATACAGATACGCAGTATTTT.

This sequence joins TRBV3-1 and TRBJ2-7; tentative D call: TRBD1 (5 bases). Germline assignment: CDR1 LGHDT and CDR2 YNNKEL (reference sequence). The CDR3 contains 15 residues. V lost 4 bases and J 0 bases, leaving 13 bases between the germline ends. CDR3 sequence (DNA): TGTGCCAGCAGCCCTACAGGTTGGGACTCCTACGAGCAGTACTTC. Translating it yields CASSPTGWDSYEQYF.

The chain has TRBV20-1 and TRBJ1-1; D might be TRBD1 (5 bases). Germline-derived CDR1 and CDR2 are DFQATT and SNEGSKA (reference sequence). V lost 7 bases and J 1 base, leaving 10 bases between the germline ends. This CDR3 has 12 amino acids. CDR3 loop: CSVLQGNTEAFF. The CDR3 DNA follows: TGCAGTGTTCTCCAGGGGAACACTGAAGCTTTCTTT.

This clonotype came up a few times. The rearrangement links TRBV4-1 to TRBJ1-2; no clear D. Germline V lookup: CDR1 MGHRA, CDR2 YSYEKL. The CDR3 spans 17 residues. Trimming removed 0 bases from V and 3 bases from J, with 17 bases in between. The CDR3 DNA sequence: TGCGCCAGCAGCCAAGAGAGGTTGCCAGGCCACGACTATGGCTACACCTTC. It encodes CASSQERLPGHDYGYTF.

V usage is TRBV12-3 or TRBV12-4 and J usage is TRBJ2-7; D possibly corresponds to TRBD1 (6 bases). This CDR3 region has 13 residues. Trimming shortened V by 3 bases and J by 5 bases, and 11 bases separated the two germline ends. CDR3 sequence (DNA): TGTGCCAGCAGTTTTACAGGGTACCACGAGCAGTACTTC. This gives the protein CASSFTGYHEQYF.

This clonotype was detected only a few times. The chain combines TRBV11-2 with TRBJ2-5; perhaps TRBD2 as D (6 bases). Germline V gives CDR1 SGHAT, CDR2 FQNNGV. This CDR3 is built from 14 residues. The V end was cut by 5 bases, the J end by 5 bases, with 15 bases between. The CDR3 sequence: CASSPWTIGETQYF. DNA of the CDR3: TGTGCCAGCAGCCCCTGGACTATCGGGGAGACCCAGTACTTC.

This clonotype came up a few times. The chain employs TRBV20-1 and TRBJ2-5; D unresolved. V was trimmed by 8 bases and J by 5 bases, leaving 18 bases between them. This CDR3 is 13 amino acids long. The germline V gene encodes CDR1 DFQATT and CDR2 SNEGSKA (reference sequence). The CDR3 DNA reads as TGCAGTACCCTAGGCCCCGCCCTGGAGACCCAGTACTTC. It is translated as CSTLGPALETQYF.

The CDR3 here is CSAQVPPGGGTEAFF. DNA of the CDR3: TGCAGTGCTCAGGTTCCGCCCGGGGGCGGCACTGAAGCTTTCTTT. The rearrangement joins TRBV20-1 to TRBJ1-1; perhaps TRBD1 as D (6 bases). Germline lookup yields CDR1 DFQATT and CDR2 SNEGSKA (reference sequence). CDR3 size: 15 residues. V lost 5 bases and J 4 bases, leaving 20 bases between the germline ends.

The chain combines TRBV7-9 with TRBJ2-1; 9 bases are shared with TRBD1. The V gene end was trimmed by 7 bases and the J gene end by 9 bases; junction bases not matched to a gene: 19. Germline V gene lookup returns CDR1 SEHNR and CDR2 FQNEAQ (reference sequence). The CDR3 has 17 amino acids. CDR3: CASTSTDWTGAAGEQFF. The CDR3 DNA is TGTGCCAGCACCTCCACCGATTGGACAGGGGCAGCCGGTGAGCAGTTCTTC.

This clonotype showed up just a few times. The chain carries TRBV7-2 and TRBJ2-7, with unresolved D. Looked up from germline, CDR1 is SGHTA and CDR2 is FQGNSA. This CDR3 contains 13 residues. Trimming pared 0 bases from V and 5 bases from J, leaving 8 bases between. The CDR3 DNA reads as TGTGCCAGCAGCTTAGCGGGGTCGGACGAGCAGTACTTC. This sequence encodes CASSLAGSDEQYF.

In its sample, this clonotype was seen many times. The V gene is TRBV9, the J gene TRBJ2-5; 8 bases line up with TRBD2. CDR1 is SGDLS, CDR2 YYNGEE, per germline. Trimming cost V 0 bases and J 5 bases; bases outside gene matches: 6. This CDR3 is 15 amino acids long. The CDR3 loop is CASSVAGGLVETQYF. The CDR3 coding sequence is TGTGCCAGCAGCGTAGCGGGGGGGCTGGTTGAGACCCAGTACTTC.

The table lists this clonotype with many counts. The V call is TRBV6-5, the J call TRBJ1-1; D gene ambiguous. Between the trimmed V and J ends, which lost 8 bases and 1 base, there was a span of 11 bases. This CDR3 has 13 residues. Germline V CDR1 and CDR2: MNHEY, SVGAGI. CDR3 amino acids: CASFQSENTEAFF. CDR3 nucleotide sequence: TGTGCCAGCTTTCAATCGGAGAACACTGAAGCTTTCTTT.

This clonotype was seen many times. The rearrangement uses TRBV12-3 or TRBV12-4 and TRBJ2-7; 7 bases are a match to TRBD2. This CDR3 is 12 amino acids long. After removal of 4 bases from V and 4 bases from J, the junction contained 1 base not matched to a gene. The CDR3 DNA is TGTGCCAGCAGTTGGGGGGGATACGAGCAGTACTTC. Residues: CASSWGGYEQYF.

V is TRBV5-1 and J is TRBJ2-7; 8 nucleotides line up with TRBD1. V was pared by 4 bases and J by 4 bases, with 7 bases of the junction left unmatched. CDR1 is SGHRS, CDR2 YFSETQ, per germline. The CDR3 has 14 amino acids. Here the CDR3 reads CASSGGTGLYEQYF. Written as DNA, the CDR3 is TGCGCCAGCAGCGGTGGGACAGGCCTTTACGAGCAGTACTTC.

In this sample, this clonotype turned up many times. J is TRBJ2-3 and V is TRBV7-2, with a weak D call TRBD2 (5 bases). The germline V gene has CDR1 SGHTA and CDR2 FQGNSA. The CDR3 is 14 residues long. Trimming removed 3 bases from V and 2 bases from J, with 9 bases in between. DNA for the CDR3: TGTGCCAGCAGCTTCCTTAGCGTCACAGATACGCAGTATTTT. This sequence encodes CASSFLSVTDTQYF.

A few counts support this clonotype. This chain connects TRBV4-3 to TRBJ1-2; D gene ambiguous. The CDR3 runs 13 residues. Per germline, CDR1 LGHNA and CDR2 YSLEER. The ends were cut back, 4 bases at V and 1 base at J, with 7 bases in the middle. The chain's CDR3 is CASSRGNNYGYTF. CDR3 DNA sequence: TGCGCCAGCAGCCGTGGGAATAACTATGGCTACACCTTC.

This clonotype occurred a few times. The V and J genes are TRBV12-3 or TRBV12-4 and TRBJ1-1, with no clear D. The germline V and J ends were trimmed by 5 bases and 7 bases, with 11 bases remaining between them. CDR3 length equals 12 residues. The CDR3 reads CASSNRGYEAFF. As DNA, the CDR3 is TGTGCCAGCAGTAACCGGGGATATGAAGCTTTCTTT.

This clonotype has only a few counts. The rearrangement links TRBV5-1 to TRBJ2-7; no reliable D call. This CDR3 contains 15 residues. CDR1 and CDR2 from the germline V gene are SGHRS and YFSETQ. V gave up 7 bases and J gave up 3 bases, with 20 bases separating them. The CDR3 DNA reads as TGCGCCAGCGCCAACCGGAGAGATACATACTACGAGCAGTACGTC. Translation: CASANRRDTYYEQYV.

This clonotype was found a few times. V is TRBV20-1 and J is TRBJ2-3, with D hard to call. This CDR3 region has 13 residues. Per the germline V gene, CDR1 is DFQATT and CDR2 is SNEGSKA (reference sequence). The ends were cut back, 6 bases at V and 0 bases at J, with 10 bases in the middle. The CDR3 spells CSALGASTDTQYF. CDR3 bases: TGCAGTGCCCTAGGCGCTAGCACAGATACGCAGTATTTT.

Only a few counts were recorded for this clonotype. This may stem from a read error, because a much larger clone lies one nucleotide away. V gene TRBV29-1 combines with J gene TRBJ1-1; no reliable D call. Trimming removed 5 bases from V and 1 base from J, with 5 bases in between. The CDR3 runs to 11 residues. Germline values: CDR1 SQVTM, CDR2 ANQGSEA. CDR3 coding DNA: TGCAGCGTTACAAGGAACACTGAAGCTTTCTTT. Its translation is CSVTRNTEAFF.